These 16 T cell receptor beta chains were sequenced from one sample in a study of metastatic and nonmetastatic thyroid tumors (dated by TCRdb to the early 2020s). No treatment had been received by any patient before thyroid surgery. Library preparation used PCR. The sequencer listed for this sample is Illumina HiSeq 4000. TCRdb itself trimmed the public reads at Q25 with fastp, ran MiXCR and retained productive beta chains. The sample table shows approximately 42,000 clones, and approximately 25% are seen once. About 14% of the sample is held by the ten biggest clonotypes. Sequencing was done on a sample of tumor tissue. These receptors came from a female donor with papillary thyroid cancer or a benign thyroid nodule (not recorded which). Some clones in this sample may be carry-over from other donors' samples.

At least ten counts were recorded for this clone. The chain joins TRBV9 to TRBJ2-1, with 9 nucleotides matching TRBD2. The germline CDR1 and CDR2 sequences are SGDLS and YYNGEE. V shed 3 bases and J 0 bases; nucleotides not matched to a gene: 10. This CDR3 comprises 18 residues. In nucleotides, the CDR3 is TGTGCCAGCAGCGGTAGCGGGAGTGGGGTCGGCTCCTACAATGAGCAGTTCTTC. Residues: CASSGSGSGVGSYNEQFF. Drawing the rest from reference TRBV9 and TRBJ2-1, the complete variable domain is DSGVTQTPKHLITATGQRVTLRCSPRSGDLSVYWYQQSLDQGLQFLIQYYNGEERAKGNILERFSAQQFPDLHSELNLSSLELGDSALYFCASSGSGSGVGSYNEQFFGPGTRLTVL.

CDR3 DNA: TGTGCCAGCAGCTTAGGGGGACTAAGCTCCTACAATGAGCAGTTCTTC. It codes for CASSLGGLSSYNEQFF. This rearrangement joins TRBV11-2 to TRBJ2-1; 7 bases fit TRBD2. Per germline, CDR1 SGHAT and CDR2 FQNNGV. Germline trimming cut 1 base from V and 0 bases from J; bases unmatched to any gene: 3. The CDR3 is made up of 16 amino acids.

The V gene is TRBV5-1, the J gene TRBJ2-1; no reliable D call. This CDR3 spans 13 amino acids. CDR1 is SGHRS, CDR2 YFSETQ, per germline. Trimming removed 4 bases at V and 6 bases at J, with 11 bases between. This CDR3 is CASSQASRNEQFF. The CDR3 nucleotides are TGCGCCAGCAGCCAGGCATCCCGCAATGAGCAGTTCTTC. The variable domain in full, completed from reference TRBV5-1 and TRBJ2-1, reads KAGVTQTPRYLIKTRGQQVTLSCSPISGHRSVSWYQQTPGQGLQFLFEYFSETQRNKGNFPGRFSGRQFSNSRSEMNVSTLELGDSALYLCASSQASRNEQFFGPGTRLTVL.

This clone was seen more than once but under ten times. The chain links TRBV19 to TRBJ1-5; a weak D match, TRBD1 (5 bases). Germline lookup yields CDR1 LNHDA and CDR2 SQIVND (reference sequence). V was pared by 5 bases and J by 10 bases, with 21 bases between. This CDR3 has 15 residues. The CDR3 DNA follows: TGTGCCAGTAGTCCCGGACACGCCAGACACCAACCCCAGCATTTT. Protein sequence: CASSPGHARHQPQHF.

The CDR3 is CASSQERGVSPLHF. The CDR3 DNA reads as TGTGCCAGCAGCCAAGAGAGGGGGGTTTCACCCCTCCACTTT. The chain employs TRBV3-1 and TRBJ1-6, with a weak D call TRBD1 (6 bases). CDR1 and CDR2 from the germline V gene are LGHDT and YNNKEL (reference sequence). V gave up 0 bases and J gave up 9 bases, with 9 bases separating them. The CDR3 consists of 14 residues.

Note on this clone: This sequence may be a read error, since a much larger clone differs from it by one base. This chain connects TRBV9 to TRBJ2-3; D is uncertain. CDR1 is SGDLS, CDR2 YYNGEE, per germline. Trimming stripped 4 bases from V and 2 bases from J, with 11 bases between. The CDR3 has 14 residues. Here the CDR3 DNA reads TGTGCCAGCAGCCCCCAGGCGGTCACAGATACGCAGTATTTT. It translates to CASSPQAVTDTQYF.

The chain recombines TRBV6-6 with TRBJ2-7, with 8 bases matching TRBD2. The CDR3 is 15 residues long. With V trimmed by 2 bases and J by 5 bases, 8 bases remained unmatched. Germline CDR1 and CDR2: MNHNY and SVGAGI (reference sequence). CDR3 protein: CASSYVSGGKNEQYF. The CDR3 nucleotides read TGTGCCAGCAGTTACGTATCGGGAGGGAAAAACGAGCAGTACTTC.

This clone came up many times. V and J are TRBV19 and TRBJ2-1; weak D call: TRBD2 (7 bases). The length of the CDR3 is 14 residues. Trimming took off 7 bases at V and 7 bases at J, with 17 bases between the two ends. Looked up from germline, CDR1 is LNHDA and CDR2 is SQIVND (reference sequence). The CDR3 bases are TGTGCCAGTAACCACCCTGGGAGGGGGAATGAGCAGTTCTTC. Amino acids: CASNHPGRGNEQFF. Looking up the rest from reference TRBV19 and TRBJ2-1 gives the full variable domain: DGGITQSPKYLFRKEGQNVTLSCEQNLNHDAMYWYRQDPGQGLRLIYYSQIVNDFQKGDIAEGYSVSREKKESFPLTVTSAQKNPTAFYLCASNHPGRGNEQFFGPGTRLTVL.

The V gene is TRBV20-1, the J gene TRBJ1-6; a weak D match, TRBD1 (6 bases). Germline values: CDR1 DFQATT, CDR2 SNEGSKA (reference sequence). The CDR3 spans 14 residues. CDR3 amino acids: CSAQGQTLNSPLHF. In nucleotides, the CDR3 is TGCAGCGCACAAGGACAGACCCTTAATTCACCCCTCCACTTT.

CDR3 sequence (DNA): TGTGCCACCACAGATAGCGGTAGCCGATCCTACGAGCAGTACTTC. Its translation: CATTDSGSRSYEQYF. The rearrangement uses TRBV24-1 and TRBJ2-7; the D gene is possibly TRBD2 (6 bases). V lost 8 bases and J lost 1, with 17 bases in between. The germline CDR1 and CDR2 sequences are KGHDR and SFDVKD. CDR3 length: 15 amino acids.

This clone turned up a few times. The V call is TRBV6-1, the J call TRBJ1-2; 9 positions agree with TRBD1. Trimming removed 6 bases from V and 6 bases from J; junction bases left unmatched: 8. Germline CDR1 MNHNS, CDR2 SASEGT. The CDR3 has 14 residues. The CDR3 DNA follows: TGTGCCAGCAGACGCACAGGGGGCGCGGATGGCTACACCTTC. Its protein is CASRRTGGADGYTF.

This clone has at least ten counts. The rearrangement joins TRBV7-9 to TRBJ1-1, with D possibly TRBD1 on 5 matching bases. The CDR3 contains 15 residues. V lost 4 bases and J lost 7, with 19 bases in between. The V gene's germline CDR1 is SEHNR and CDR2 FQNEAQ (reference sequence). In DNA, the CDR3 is TGTGCCAGCAGCTATACCGGGGGTTCGGAGAGTGAAGCTTTCTTT. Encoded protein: CASSYTGGSESEAFF. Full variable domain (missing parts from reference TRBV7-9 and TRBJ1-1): DTGVSQNPRHKITKRGQNVTFRCDPISEHNRLYWYRQTLGQGPEFLTYFQNEAQLEKSRLLSDRFSAERPKGSFSTLEIQRTEQGDSAMYLCASSYTGGSESEAFFGQGTRLTVV.

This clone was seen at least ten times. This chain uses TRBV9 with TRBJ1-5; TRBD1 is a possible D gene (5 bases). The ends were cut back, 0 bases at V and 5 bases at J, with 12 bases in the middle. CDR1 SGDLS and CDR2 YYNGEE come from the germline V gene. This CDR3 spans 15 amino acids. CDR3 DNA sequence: TGTGCCAGCAGCGTAGGGGCAGGGTCGGATCAGCCCCAGCATTTT. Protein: CASSVGAGSDQPQHF. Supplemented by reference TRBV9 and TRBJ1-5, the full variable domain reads DSGVTQTPKHLITATGQRVTLRCSPRSGDLSVYWYQQSLDQGLQFLIQYYNGEERAKGNILERFSAQQFPDLHSELNLSSLELGDSALYFCASSVGAGSDQPQHFGDGTRLSIL.

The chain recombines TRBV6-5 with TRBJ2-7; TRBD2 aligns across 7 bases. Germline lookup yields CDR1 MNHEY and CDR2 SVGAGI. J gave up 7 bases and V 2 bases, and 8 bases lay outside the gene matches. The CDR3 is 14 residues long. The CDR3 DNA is TGTGCCAGCAGTTACGGCCGCGGGAGCGGTGAGCAGTACTTC. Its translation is CASSYGRGSGEQYF.

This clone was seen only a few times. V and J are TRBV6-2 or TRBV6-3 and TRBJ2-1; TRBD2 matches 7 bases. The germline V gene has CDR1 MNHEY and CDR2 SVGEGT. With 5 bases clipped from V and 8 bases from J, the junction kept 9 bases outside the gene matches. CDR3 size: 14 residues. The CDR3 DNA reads TGTGCCAGCAGTGGGGTGGGAGGGAACGATGAGCAGTTCTTC. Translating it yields CASSGVGGNDEQFF.

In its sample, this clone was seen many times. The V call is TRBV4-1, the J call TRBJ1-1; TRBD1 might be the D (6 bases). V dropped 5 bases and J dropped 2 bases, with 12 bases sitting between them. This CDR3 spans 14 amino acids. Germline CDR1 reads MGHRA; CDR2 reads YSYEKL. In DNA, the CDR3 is TGCGCCAGCAGCACCCGGACAGAAAACACTGAAGCTTTCTTT. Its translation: CASSTRTENTEAFF.